This T cell receptor (beta chain) was identified in a study of blood T cell repertoires in COVID-19. V lost 0 bases to trimming and J lost 4 bases; unmatched junction nucleotides: 9. CDR3 length equals 16 residues. From germline, CDR1 is SGHRS and CDR2 YFSETQ. TCRdb's table, derived via immunoSEQ multiplex PCR, lists solely in-frame clones and lacks some. This table holds about 250,000 clones, around nine tenths found once. Only one count was recorded for this clone. The sequence came from a woman in her sixties or seventies who had recovered from COVID-19. Sequenced sample: peripheral blood. The rearrangement uses TRBV5-1 and TRBJ2-7, with 8 bases identical to TRBD1. The CDR3 spells CASSLGTGSGMYEQYF. CDR3 sequence (DNA): TGCGCCAGCAGCTTGGGGACAGGGAGTGGTATGTACGAGCAGTACTTC.